This T cell receptor beta chain was observed in a study of blood T cells in healthy people across ages. Study background: The capture of about one barcoded beta molecule per two T cells was achieved by template switching. Study observations and caveats: Diversity was higher, and naive CD4+ cells more numerous, in long-lived donors than in aged donors.

As to this clonotype: Its specificity is unknown.

Together with a sample-barcoded 5' primer, a J-beta primer mix was included in a second PCR lasting roughly 6 to 12 cycles. Via MiXCR, TCRdb re-called the 5' RACE reads, giving one row per CDR3 protein. The data contain about 830,000 distinct CDR3 sequences, roughly 60% of them singletons. V was clipped by 5 bases and J by 7 bases, with 12 bases between them. CDR3 length: 13 amino acids. The germline CDR1 and CDR2 sequences are SGHTA and FQGNSA. This sequence was found in a young man in good health. The sequenced material came from blood. The rearrangement joins TRBV7-2 to TRBJ1-3; no reliable D call. CDR3: CASSAGPSNTIYF. Written as DNA, the CDR3 is TGTGCCAGCAGCGCAGGACCCTCGAACACCATATATTTT. Complete variable domain (other parts from reference TRBV7-2 and TRBJ1-3): GAGVSQSPSNKVTEKGKDVELRCDPISGHTALYWYRQSLGQGLEFLIYFQGNSAPDKSGLPSDRFSAERTGGSVSTLTIQRTQQEDSAVYLCASSAGPSNTIYFGEGSWLTVV.